The T cell receptor beta chain described here comes from a study of blood T cell repertoires in COVID-19. For the study at large: Samples representing acute and convalescent COVID-19 were sourced from the United States, Italy and Spain. PBMCs, B-cell-depleted T cells, or T cells were the source of the cDNA or gDNA that made up the material.

From germline, CDR1 is KGHDR and CDR2 SFDVKD. The V and J ends lost 4 bases and 4 bases respectively, with 12 bases between them. The CDR3 is 14 amino acids. Per the authors' pipeline: Amplification with reference gene primers provided the estimates of nucleated cell counts. Generated by immunoSEQ multiplex PCR, the TCRdb table keeps only in-frame clones and is missing some. D and trimming come from the DNA, and the V and J calls and clone size come from that table. The sample lists about 260,000 clones; about 87% were seen once. The J gene is TRBJ1-2, the V gene TRBV24-1; the D gene is possibly TRBD1 (6 bases). This TCR came from a woman aged 45-60 years with acute or convalescent COVID-19. The sample comprised peripheral blood. Written as DNA, the CDR3 is TGTGCCACCAGTGACACAGGGCGGTCCTATGGCTACACCTTC. Protein sequence: CATSDTGRSYGYTF.